A selection of T cell receptor beta chains follows, all from one sample in a study of CXCR3-negative and CXCR3-positive naive CD8 T cells. TCRdb processed the 5' RACE reads again and assigns one entry to each CDR3 protein, with no DNA. This table lists 20,000 to 30,000 distinct CDR3 sequences. The sequenced sample was naive CXCR3- CD8+ T cells from blood. The source is a human donor in good health. Some clones in this sample may be carry-over from other donors' samples. The CDR3 runs from the conserved cysteine through the conserved F or W. Not all rows give a size; the values are once, few, many and, for expanded clones, a class.

-	TRBV29-1	TRBJ2-1	CSVELDRVFYEQFF
-	TRBV27	TRBJ2-3	CASSPGAMGTQYF
-	TRBV29-1	TRBJ1-2	CSIKSPVLEYGYTF
large	TRBV5-1	TRBJ2-7	CASSLGRTSDVNLYTYEQYF
-	TRBV7-9	TRBJ2-7	CASSQVGQGDEQYF
-	TRBV19	TRBJ1-4	CASTSGNEKLFF
medium-sized	TRBV7-9	TRBJ1-2	CASSLGAQNYGYTF
-	TRBV29-1	TRBJ2-5	CSVDGQDAETQYF
-	TRBV12-3/TRBV12-4	TRBJ2-7	CASSPDSGTVAWEQYF
-	TRBV20-1	TRBJ2-1	CSVPGTSVEQFF
medium-sized	TRBV6-2/TRBV6-3	TRBJ1-5	CASSPGQTNQPQHF
-	TRBV6-2/TRBV6-3	TRBJ2-1	CASSYSPPSVYNEQFF
-	TRBV7-9	TRBJ2-7	CASSLPSGAYEQYF
-	TRBV7-7	TRBJ2-1	CASSPILESYNEQFF
-	TRBV29-1	TRBJ2-3	CSVERGWFKDF
-	TRBV7-3	TRBJ2-1	CASSLGGDYNEQFF
-	TRBV5-8	TRBJ1-6	CASSLVRGSPLHF
medium-sized	TRBV29-1	TRBJ2-2	CSVEDWVESSGELFF
-	TRBV27	TRBJ1-2	CASSPGQTLYGYTF
-	TRBV9	TRBJ2-1	CASSAPGREAYNEQFF
-	TRBV27	TRBJ1-1	CASSLGRGAEAFF
-	TRBV20-1	TRBJ2-7	CSATSGPSYEQYF
-	TRBV20-1	TRBJ2-7	CSARTRMEASEQYF
-	TRBV29-1	TRBJ2-1	CSVEFLAGNYNEQFF
-	TRBV20-1	TRBJ2-1	CSAARGLNEQFF
-	TRBV20-1	TRBJ2-3	CSASGTTVDTQYF
-	TRBV3-1	TRBJ2-1	CASSLELAGGSNEQFF
-	TRBV10-3	TRBJ1-1	CAISEGGANTEAFF
-	TRBV11-2	TRBJ1-1	CASSPLDSNTEAFF
-	TRBV20-1	TRBJ2-5	CSARVGVRETQYF
-	TRBV28	TRBJ2-3	CASRPTTGADRGATQYF
-	TRBV2	TRBJ1-2	CASGGQGAYGYTF
-	TRBV5-1	TRBJ1-1	CASSLVSQFMNTEAFF
-	TRBV7-2	TRBJ2-3	CASSYPLDISGGALDTQYF
medium-sized	TRBV20-1	TRBJ2-2	CSARSSDTGELFF
-	TRBV29-1	TRBJ2-1	CSVLPGQGRNEQFF
-	TRBV7-3	TRBJ2-1	CASSVGLAYNEQFF
-	TRBV3-1	TRBJ1-3	CASSPEPQVSNTIYF
-	TRBV7-7	TRBJ2-5	CASSLAPGESETQYF
-	TRBV5-6	TRBJ2-5	CASSFWGSSAAGGQETQYF
-	TRBV27	TRBJ2-3	CASSLYGLEGTQYF
-	TRBV4-2	TRBJ2-1	CASSQGRGTFSSYNEQFF
-	TRBV12-3/TRBV12-4	TRBJ2-5	CASSFRGLAAQETQYF
-	TRBV7-9	TRBJ1-1	CASSRRGTTEAFF
-	TRBV29-1	TRBJ2-7	CSVEEELTGIPFYEQYF
-	TRBV4-1	TRBJ2-3	CASSPSQGSDTQYF
-	TRBV9	TRBJ2-7	CASSVGNGGTYEQYF
-	TRBV7-7	TRBJ2-2	CASSLGQENTGELFF
-	TRBV10-3	TRBJ2-2	CAMSHGTNTGELFF
-	TRBV7-9	TRBJ2-7	CASSPLHLLYEQYF
-	TRBV20-1	TRBJ2-1	CSEERLAGDREQFF